A selection of T cell receptor beta chains follows, all from one sample in a study of T-cell reconstitution after alpha-beta-depleted transplantation in children. Using its own MiXCR run on the PCR reads, TCRdb lists one record per CDR3 protein. Counted here are around 580,000 distinct CDR3 sequences, roughly 24% occurring once; the ten biggest clones make up less than 15%. The specimen comprised PBMCs, mostly from graft donor cells, sampled 360 days after TCRalphabeta/CD19-depleted stem cell transplant. Receptors originate from a boy younger than two who had a stem cell transplant for acute myeloid leukemia, so the T cells may come from the graft donor. CDR3s include the opening cysteine and the closing phenylalanine or tryptophan. The D gene is left open where the match is weak. Size tells how often a clone was seen (once, few, many) or the class of an expanded clone, and some rows leave it out.

V gene	D gene	J gene	CDR3 length	clone size	CDR3 protein	CDR3 DNA
TRBV12-3/TRBV12-4	-	TRBJ1-2	17	-	CASSFGRGTEEDYGYTF	TGTGCCAGCAGTTTTGGGAGGGGGACGGAAGAGGACTATGGCTACACCTTC
TRBV20-1	-	TRBJ2-4	14	-	CSGGIGATKNIQYF	TGCAGTGGAGGGATAGGGGCAACCAAAAACATTCAGTACTTC
TRBV7-9	TRBD1	TRBJ2-2	16	-	CASSLGQGGVAGELFF	TGTGCCAGCAGCTTAGGACAAGGGGGCGTCGCCGGGGAGCTGTTTTTT
TRBV5-1	-	TRBJ2-3	12	few	CASSLRLDTQYF	TGCGCCAGCAGCTTGAGGCTGGATACGCAGTATTTT
TRBV20-1	-	TRBJ1-2	11	-	CSAQYLRGYTF	TGCAGTGCGCAGTATCTGCGTGGCTACACCTTC
TRBV6-2/TRBV6-3	-	TRBJ2-3	14	-	CASSYSSLADTQYF	TGTGCCAGCAGTTACTCATCTCTCGCAGATACGCAGTATTTT
TRBV19	-	TRBJ2-7	14	-	CASRSPGTTYEQYF	TGTGCCAGTAGATCCCCAGGGACCACCTACGAGCAGTACTTC
TRBV6-5	TRBD1	TRBJ1-1	14	-	CASRTGLFDTEAFF	TGTGCCAGCAGGACAGGGTTGTTCGACACTGAAGCTTTCTTT
TRBV5-6	TRBD2	TRBJ2-3	15	once	CASSRLAGGEITQYF	TGTGCCAGCAGCCGACTAGCGGGGGGTGAGATTACGCAGTATTTT
TRBV3-1	TRBD1	TRBJ1-5	17	many	CASSQDAWRGRDQPQHF	TGTGCCAGCAGCCAAGACGCCTGGAGGGGGCGTGATCAGCCCCAGCATTTT
TRBV18	TRBD2	TRBJ2-1	14	few	CASSELAGSNEQFF	TGTGCCAGCTCAGAACTAGCGGGGAGTAATGAGCAGTTCTTC
TRBV27	-	TRBJ2-6	14	-	CAASPGAGANVLTF	TGTGCAGCGTCCCCGGGTGCTGGGGCCAACGTCCTGACTTTC
TRBV20-1	TRBD1	TRBJ2-4	18	few	CSARALGHKGASKNIQYF	TGCAGTGCTAGGGCCTTAGGCCACAAGGGGGCCTCCAAAAACATTCAGTACTTC
TRBV2	TRBD2	TRBJ2-1	13	many	CASTREGYNEQFF	TGTGCCAGCACCAGGGAGGGTTACAATGAGCAGTTCTTC
TRBV27	-	TRBJ1-1	12	-	CASSKDTIEAFF	TGTGCCAGCAGTAAGGATACTATTGAAGCTTTCTTT
TRBV12-3/TRBV12-4	TRBD1	TRBJ1-1	15	many	CASSGRDRRFAEAFF	TGTGCCAGCAGTGGCCGGGACAGGCGTTTTGCTGAAGCTTTCTTT
TRBV5-6	TRBD2	TRBJ2-7	17	-	CASSRSPWEGSPYEQYF	TGTGCCAGCAGCCGATCTCCCTGGGAGGGGAGTCCCTACGAGCAGTACTTC
TRBV19	-	TRBJ2-5	13	-	CASSRVTKETQYF	TGTGCCAGTAGCAGGGTGACCAAAGAGACCCAGTACTTC
TRBV20-1	TRBD1	TRBJ2-7	15	-	CSARASGTGAREQYF	TGCAGTGCTAGAGCCTCCGGGACAGGGGCTCGCGAGCAGTACTTC
TRBV27	-	TRBJ2-6	17	-	CASRSTLLLRGANVLTF	TGTGCCAGCAGATCGACTCTGCTTCTAAGGGGGGCCAACGTCCTGACTTTC
TRBV6-5	TRBD1	TRBJ1-2	15	many	CASSSRGQGNYGYTF	TGTGCCAGCAGTTCCCGGGGACAGGGGAACTATGGCTACACCTTC
TRBV20-1	TRBD2	TRBJ2-5	16	many	CSARRPSGGRGETQYF	TGCAGTGCTAGACGACCTAGCGGGGGGAGAGGAGAGACCCAGTACTTC
TRBV10-3	-	TRBJ2-7	15	few	CAISAQIDRWDEQYF	TGTGCCATCAGTGCACAGATTGACAGGTGGGACGAGCAGTACTTC
TRBV7-2	-	TRBJ1-1	14	once	CASSPQGVGTEAFF	TGTGCCAGCAGCCCACAGGGAGTAGGCACTGAAGCTTTCTTT
TRBV7-2	-	TRBJ2-6	16	few	CASSKDIGSWANVLTF	TGTGCCAGCAGCAAAGACATAGGTTCTTGGGCCAACGTCCTGACTTTC
TRBV7-3	-	TRBJ1-1	13	-	CASSFDRQTEAFF	TGTGCCAGCAGCTTTGACCGACAGACTGAAGCTTTCTTT
TRBV7-2	TRBD2	TRBJ2-2	15	once	CASSRAGANTGELFF	TGTGCCAGCAGCAGAGCGGGGGCGAACACCGGGGAGCTGTTTTTT
TRBV5-5	-	TRBJ2-7	14	-	CASSWDLTSGEQYF	TGTGCCAGCAGCTGGGACCTGACGTCGGGGGAGCAGTACTTC
TRBV7-9	-	TRBJ2-1	13	many	CASSLDRNNEQFF	TGTGCCAGCAGCTTAGACAGGAACAATGAGCAGTTCTTC
TRBV5-5	TRBD2	TRBJ2-2	17	many	CASSLVLAGENTGELFF	TGTGCCAGCAGCTTGGTACTAGCGGGGGAGAACACCGGGGAGCTGTTTTTT
TRBV20-1	-	TRBJ1-5	12	-	CSARLGAQPQHF	TGCAGTGCTAGATTGGGGGCTCAGCCCCAGCATTTT
TRBV29-1	TRBD1	TRBJ2-5	13	many	CSVQQGAGETQYF	TGCAGCGTTCAACAGGGGGCCGGGGAGACCCAGTACTTC
TRBV20-1	TRBD2	TRBJ2-5	14	many	CSARLAGTQETQYF	TGCAGTGCTAGACTAGCGGGGACTCAAGAGACCCAGTACTTC
TRBV12-3/TRBV12-4	-	TRBJ2-2	13	-	CASSPPWTGELFF	TGTGCCAGCAGCCCCCCGTGGACCGGGGAGCTGTTTTTT
TRBV10-2	-	TRBJ1-1	14	many	CASSETEMNTEAFF	TGCGCCAGCAGTGAGACAGAGATGAACACTGAAGCTTTCTTT
TRBV7-2	-	TRBJ2-3	13	many	CASSTPTVSAQYF	TGTGCCAGCAGCACCCCGACAGTGTCAGCGCAGTATTTT
TRBV28	-	TRBJ1-2	14	-	CASSPGLLAYGYTF	TGTGCCAGCAGTCCGGGGCTCCTAGCCTATGGCTACACCTTC
TRBV21-1	-	TRBJ1-5	17	-	CAVRKTAEGHSNQPQHF	TGTGCCGTCAGAAAGACAGCCGAGGGCCATAGCAATCAGCCCCAGCATTTT
TRBV15	-	TRBJ2-1	14	-	CATSRGWGFNEQFF	TGTGCCACCAGCAGAGGATGGGGATTCAATGAGCAGTTCTTC
TRBV27	-	TRBJ2-5	17	-	CASSFHLPSGEQETQYF	TGTGCCAGCAGTTTCCATCTTCCTTCGGGGGAACAAGAGACCCAGTACTTC
TRBV11-3	TRBD2	TRBJ2-5	18	few	CASSLLTSGGAVVETQYF	TGTGCCAGCAGCTTATTAACTAGCGGGGGGGCGGTGGTGGAGACCCAGTACTTC
TRBV12-3/TRBV12-4	TRBD2	TRBJ2-4	17	many	CASSPQTSGVAKNIQYF	TGTGCCAGCAGTCCCCAGACTAGCGGGGTAGCCAAAAACATTCAGTACTTC
TRBV7-2	-	TRBJ1-1	11	few	CASGVNTEAFF	TGTGCCAGCGGTGTGAACACTGAAGCTTTCTTT
TRBV10-3	-	TRBJ1-1	13	-	CAISPGQNTEAFF	TGTGCCATCAGCCCTGGACAGAACACTGAAGCTTTCTTT
TRBV29-1	-	TRBJ1-4	14	-	CSARRGGQGEKLFF	TGCAGCGCCCGCCGGGGGGGCCAGGGGGAAAAACTGTTTTTT
TRBV6-2/TRBV6-3	-	TRBJ2-3	13	many	CASSAPPRNTQYF	TGTGCCAGCAGTGCCCCCCCCCGGAATACGCAGTATTTT
TRBV12-3/TRBV12-4	-	TRBJ2-1	19	-	CASIDSGRLLPAPYNEQFF	TGTGCCAGCATCGATAGTGGTCGGCTCTTGCCCGCACCCTACAATGAGCAGTTCTTC
TRBV29-1	TRBD1	TRBJ1-1	15	-	CSAKKTGGRDTEAFF	TGCAGCGCCAAAAAGACAGGGGGAAGGGACACTGAAGCTTTCTTT
TRBV12-3/TRBV12-4	-	TRBJ2-4	14	-	CASSFGPAKNIQYF	TGTGCCAGCAGTTTCGGCCCTGCCAAAAACATTCAGTACTTC